The count of the clone carrying this T cell receptor (beta chain) is one. The entry originates in a study of blood T cell repertoires in COVID-19. Across the whole study: The origin of the acute and convalescent COVID-19 samples was the United States, Italy and Spain. Nucleic acid was either cDNA or gDNA, and it came from T cells, B-cell-depleted T cells, or PBMCs.

The CDR3 is 17 amino acids. In germline, CDR1 is SGHTA, CDR2 FQGTGA. V dropped 1 base and J dropped 3; count of bases not matched to a gene: 7. As processed by the authors: It was from reference gene primer amplification that nucleated cell counts were estimated. Sequencing used immunoSEQ multiplex PCR; TCRdb keeps in-frame clones, though not all of them. The V and J calls and clone size are taken from that table; D and trimming were inferred from the DNA. The data contain 95,000 to 150,000 clones, about 83% of them seen just once; the ten biggest clones take up 2% to 2.5%. Sequenced input: peripheral blood. This TCR was recovered from a woman aged 50 to 65 with acute or convalescent COVID-19. This rearrangement joins TRBV7-3 to TRBJ2-5, with 11 bases lining up with TRBD2. The CDR3 sequence: CASSLRVASGGKETQYF. CDR3 in DNA: TGTGCCAGCAGCTTAAGGGTAGCTAGCGGGGGGAAAGAGACCCAGTACTTC.